This T cell receptor beta chain was identified during a study of cytomegalovirus exposure and HLA in healthy donors. General study results and limits: Across donors, presence/absence analyses took sequencing depth to be roughly uniform. CMV antigen specificity of a few CMV-associated chains was confirmed in vitro.

The germline V gene encodes CDR1 KGHSH and CDR2 LQKENI. The CDR3 runs 18 residues. Trimming shortened V by 4 bases and J by 0 bases, and 19 bases separated the two germline ends. Note on this clone: Its antigen is not known.

The PCR ran on 60 Vbeta and 13 Jbeta primers. Some clones are missing from TCRdb's copy, which holds only in-frame ones; the method was immunoSEQ multiplex PCR. The sample has under 200,000 clones, roughly 85% seen once; the top ten hold roughly 1.2%. This TCR was sampled from a woman aged 45-65 years in good health and CMV-seronegative. The chain carries TRBV18 and TRBJ1-3; the D gene is possibly TRBD1 (6 bases). Input material: PBMCs. In DNA, the CDR3 is TGTGCCAGCTCACAAACGCCACCGGACAGAAACTCTGGAAACACCATATATTTT. Translated: CASSQTPPDRNSGNTIYF.